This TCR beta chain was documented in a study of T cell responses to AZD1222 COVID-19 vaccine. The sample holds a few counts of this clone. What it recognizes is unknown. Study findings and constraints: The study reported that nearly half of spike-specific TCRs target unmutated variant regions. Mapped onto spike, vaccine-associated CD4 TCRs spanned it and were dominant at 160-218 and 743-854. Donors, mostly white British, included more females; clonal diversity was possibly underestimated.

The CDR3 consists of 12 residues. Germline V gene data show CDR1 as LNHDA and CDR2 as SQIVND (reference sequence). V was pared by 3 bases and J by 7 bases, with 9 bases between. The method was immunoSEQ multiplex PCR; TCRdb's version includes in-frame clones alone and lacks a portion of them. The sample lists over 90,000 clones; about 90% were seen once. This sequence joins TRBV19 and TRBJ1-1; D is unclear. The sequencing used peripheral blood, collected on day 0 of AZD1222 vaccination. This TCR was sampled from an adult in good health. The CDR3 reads CASSITGYEAFF. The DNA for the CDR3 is TGTGCCAGTAGTATTACCGGGTATGAAGCTTTCTTT.